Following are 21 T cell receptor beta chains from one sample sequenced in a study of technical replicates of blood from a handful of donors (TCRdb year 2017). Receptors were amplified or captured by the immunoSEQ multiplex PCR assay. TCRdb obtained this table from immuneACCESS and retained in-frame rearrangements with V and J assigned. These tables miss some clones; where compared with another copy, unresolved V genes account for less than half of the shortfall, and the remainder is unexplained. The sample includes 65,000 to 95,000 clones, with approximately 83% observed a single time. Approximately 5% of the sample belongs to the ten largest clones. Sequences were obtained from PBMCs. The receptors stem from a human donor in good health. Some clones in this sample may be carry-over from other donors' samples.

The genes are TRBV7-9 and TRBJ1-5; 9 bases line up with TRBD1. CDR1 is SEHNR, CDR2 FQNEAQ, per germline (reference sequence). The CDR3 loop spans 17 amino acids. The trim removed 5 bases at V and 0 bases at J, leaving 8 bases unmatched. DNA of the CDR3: TGTGCCAGCAGCCGAGGACAGGGGCGACATAGCAATCAGCCCCAGCATTTT. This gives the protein CASSRGQGRHSNQPQHF.

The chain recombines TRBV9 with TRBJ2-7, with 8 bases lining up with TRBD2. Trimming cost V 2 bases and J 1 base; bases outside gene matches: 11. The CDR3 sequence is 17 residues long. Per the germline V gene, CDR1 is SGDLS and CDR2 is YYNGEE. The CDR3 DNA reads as TGTGCCAGCAGCGTTGGTGAAGTCACTAGCGGATCCTACGAGCAGTACTTC. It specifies CASSVGEVTSGSYEQYF.

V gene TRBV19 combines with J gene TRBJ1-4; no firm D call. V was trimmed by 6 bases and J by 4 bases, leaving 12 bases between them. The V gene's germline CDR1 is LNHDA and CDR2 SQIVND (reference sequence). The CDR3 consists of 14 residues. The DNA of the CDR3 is TGTGCCAGTAGGCTCGGAGGGAGTAATGAAAAACTGTTTTTT. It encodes CASRLGGSNEKLFF.

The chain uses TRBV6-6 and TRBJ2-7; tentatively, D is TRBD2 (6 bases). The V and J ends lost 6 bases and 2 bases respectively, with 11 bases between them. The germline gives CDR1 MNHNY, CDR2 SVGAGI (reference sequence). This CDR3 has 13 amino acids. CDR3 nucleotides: TGTGCCAGCAGGGACGGAGGGACCTACGAGCAGTACTTC. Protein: CASRDGGTYEQYF.

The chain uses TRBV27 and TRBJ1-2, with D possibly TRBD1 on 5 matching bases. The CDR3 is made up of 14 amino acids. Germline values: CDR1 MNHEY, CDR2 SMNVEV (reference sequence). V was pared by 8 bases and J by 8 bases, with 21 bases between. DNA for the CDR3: TGTGCCAGCTTTTCTCACTGGGCGGGACGAGGCTACACCTTC. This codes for CASFSHWAGRGYTF.

CDR3 nucleotides: TGTGCCAGCAGCTTTCGGGGATTAGGCGGGGAGCTGTTTTTT. Protein: CASSFRGLGGELFF. The chain employs TRBV11-2 and TRBJ2-2; weak D call: TRBD2 (5 bases). Between the trimmed V and J ends, which lost 3 bases and 7 bases, there was a span of 12 bases. Germline lookup yields CDR1 SGHAT and CDR2 FQNNGV. CDR3 length: 14 residues.

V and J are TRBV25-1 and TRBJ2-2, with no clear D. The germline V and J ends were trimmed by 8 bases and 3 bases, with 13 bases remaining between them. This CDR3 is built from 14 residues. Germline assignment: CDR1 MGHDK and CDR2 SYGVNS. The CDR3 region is CASQWSRDTGELFF. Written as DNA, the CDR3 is TGTGCCAGCCAGTGGTCTCGGGACACCGGGGAGCTGTTTTTT.

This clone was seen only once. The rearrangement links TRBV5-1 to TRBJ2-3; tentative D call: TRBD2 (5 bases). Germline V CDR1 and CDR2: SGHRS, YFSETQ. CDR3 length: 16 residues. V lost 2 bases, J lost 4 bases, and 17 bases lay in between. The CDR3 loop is CASSFGAFGNADTQYF. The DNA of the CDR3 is TGCGCCAGCAGCTTCGGTGCGTTCGGGAACGCAGATACGCAGTATTTT.

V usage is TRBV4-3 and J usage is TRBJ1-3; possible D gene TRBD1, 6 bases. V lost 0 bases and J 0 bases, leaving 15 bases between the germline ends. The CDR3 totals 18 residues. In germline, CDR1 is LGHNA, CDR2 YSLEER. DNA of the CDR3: TGCGCCAGCAGCCAAGAGACCCCGGACAGAAGCTCTGGAAACACCATATATTTT. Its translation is CASSQETPDRSSGNTIYF.

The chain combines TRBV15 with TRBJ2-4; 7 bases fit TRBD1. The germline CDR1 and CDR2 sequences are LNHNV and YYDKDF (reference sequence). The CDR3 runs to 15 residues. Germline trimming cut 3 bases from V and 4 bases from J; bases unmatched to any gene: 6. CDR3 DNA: TGTGCCACCAGCAGGTCCGGGACAGCGAAAAACATTCAGTACTTC. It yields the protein CATSRSGTAKNIQYF.

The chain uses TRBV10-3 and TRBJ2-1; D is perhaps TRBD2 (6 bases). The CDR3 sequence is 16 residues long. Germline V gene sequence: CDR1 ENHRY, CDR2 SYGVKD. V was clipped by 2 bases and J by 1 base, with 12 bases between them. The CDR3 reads CAISEKAGRSYNEQFF. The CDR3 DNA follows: TGTGCCATCAGTGAGAAGGCGGGAAGGTCCTACAATGAGCAGTTCTTC.

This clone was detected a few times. This CDR3 is CASSVGGGDYEQYF. Here the CDR3 DNA reads TGTGCCAGCAGCGTAGGAGGGGGGGACTACGAGCAGTACTTC. This rearrangement joins TRBV9 to TRBJ2-7, with D possibly TRBD2 on 7 matching bases. V was shortened by 0 bases and J by 3 bases, with 10 bases between the two germline ends. The CDR3 length is 14 residues. Germline V gives CDR1 SGDLS, CDR2 YYNGEE.

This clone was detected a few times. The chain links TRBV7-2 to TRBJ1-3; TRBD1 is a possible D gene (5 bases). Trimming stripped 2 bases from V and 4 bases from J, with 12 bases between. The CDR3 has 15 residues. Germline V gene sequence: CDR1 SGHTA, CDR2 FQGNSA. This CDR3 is CASSLLAGPGNTIYF. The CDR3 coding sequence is TGTGCCAGCAGCTTATTGGCAGGGCCGGGAAACACCATATATTTT.

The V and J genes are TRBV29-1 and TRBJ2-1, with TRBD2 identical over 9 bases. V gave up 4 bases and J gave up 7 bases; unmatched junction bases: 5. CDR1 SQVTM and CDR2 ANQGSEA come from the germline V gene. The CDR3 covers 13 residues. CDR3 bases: TGCAGCGTTGCGCGGGGGGGCCGGAATGAGCAGTTCTTC. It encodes CSVARGGRNEQFF.

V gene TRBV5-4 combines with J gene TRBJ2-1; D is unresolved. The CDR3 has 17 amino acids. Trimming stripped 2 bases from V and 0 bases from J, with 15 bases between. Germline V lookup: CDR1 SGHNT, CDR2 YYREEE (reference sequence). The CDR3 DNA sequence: TGTGCCAGCAGCTTCGTGGTTGGCAGGCACTCCTACAATGAGCAGTTCTTC. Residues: CASSFVVGRHSYNEQFF.

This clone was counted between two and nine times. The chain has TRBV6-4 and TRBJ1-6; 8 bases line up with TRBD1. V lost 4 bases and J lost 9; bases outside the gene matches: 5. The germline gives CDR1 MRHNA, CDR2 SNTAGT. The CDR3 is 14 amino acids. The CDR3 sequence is CASSVSGGSSPLHF. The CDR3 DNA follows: TGTGCCAGCAGTGTCTCAGGGGGCAGTTCACCCCTCCACTTT.

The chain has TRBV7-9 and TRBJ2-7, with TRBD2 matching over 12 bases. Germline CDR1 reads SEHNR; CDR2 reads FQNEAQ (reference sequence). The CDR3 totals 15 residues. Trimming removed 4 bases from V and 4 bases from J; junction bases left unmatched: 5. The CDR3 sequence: CASSSGLAGPYEQYF. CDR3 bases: TGTGCCAGCAGCTCTGGACTAGCGGGGCCGTACGAGCAGTACTTC.

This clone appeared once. This CDR3 is CASSSPGQGTEAFF. CDR3 sequence (DNA): TGTGCCAGCAGCAGCCCAGGACAGGGAACTGAAGCTTTCTTT. The chain couples TRBV7-2 to TRBJ1-1, with 8 bases matching TRBD1. This CDR3 spans 14 amino acids. Germline CDR1 SGHTA, CDR2 FQGNSA. The junction had 7 bases not matched to a gene; V was cut back by 5 bases and J by 5 bases.

Here the CDR3 reads CAARGLAKNIQYF. The CDR3 nucleotides are TGTGCCGCCAGGGGGTTAGCCAAAAACATTCAGTACTTC. V gene TRBV10-3 combines with J gene TRBJ2-4; 7 positions match TRBD1. Germline values: CDR1 ENHRY, CDR2 SYGVKD. Losses at the gene ends were 11 bases for V and 0 bases for J; bases not matched to a gene: 4. There are 13 residues in the CDR3.

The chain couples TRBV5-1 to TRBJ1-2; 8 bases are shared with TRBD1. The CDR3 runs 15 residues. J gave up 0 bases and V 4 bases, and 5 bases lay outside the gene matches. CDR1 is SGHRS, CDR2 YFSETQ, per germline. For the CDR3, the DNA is TGCGCCAGCAGCCAGGGACAGGAAGCTAACTATGGCTACACCTTC. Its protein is CASSQGQEANYGYTF.

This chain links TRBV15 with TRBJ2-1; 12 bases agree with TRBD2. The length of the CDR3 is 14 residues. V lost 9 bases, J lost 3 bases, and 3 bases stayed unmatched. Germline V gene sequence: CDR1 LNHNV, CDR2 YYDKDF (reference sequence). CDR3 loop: CATTSGRNYNEQFF. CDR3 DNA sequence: TGTGCCACTACTAGCGGGAGGAACTACAATGAGCAGTTCTTC.